These 10 T cell receptor beta chains came from one sample sequenced in a study of CD8+ T cells in alopecia areata. Sequencing templates came from extracted RNA that was reverse transcribed into cDNA. This table comes from immunoSEQ multiplex PCR, and its TCRdb copy is limited to in-frame clones, with some not included. The table lists fewer than 250,000 clones, more than 45% of them singletons. Sequences were derived from CD4+ T cells sorted from blood, sampled at week 0. These receptors were taken from a human donor with alopecia areata.

The DNA for the CDR3 is TGTGCCACCCACCCTGGGGGGTCTCGCAATCAGCCCCAGCATTTT. Translation: CATHPGGSRNQPQHF. The gene calls are TRBV27 and TRBJ1-5, with D tentatively TRBD1 (5 bases). This CDR3 has 15 amino acids. V gave up 10 bases and J gave up 2 bases, with 18 bases separating them. Germline CDR1 MNHEY, CDR2 SMNVEV (reference sequence).

This chain uses TRBV29-1 with TRBJ2-2; possible D gene TRBD1, 5 bases. CDR1 and CDR2 (germline): SQVTM, ANQGSEA. V lost 3 bases and J lost 2, with 7 bases in between. The CDR3 totals 13 residues. The CDR3 reads CSVDRENTGELFF. The CDR3 coding sequence is TGCAGCGTTGACAGGGAAAACACCGGGGAGCTGTTTTTT.

This rearrangement joins TRBV29-1 to TRBJ1-2; maybe TRBD1 (6 bases). V gave up 8 bases and J gave up 6 bases, with 16 bases separating them. The CDR3 runs to 12 residues. Germline V gene lookup returns CDR1 SQVTM and CDR2 ANQGSEA. DNA of the CDR3: TGCAGCTCGGGGGCTATTTCCGATGGCTACACCTTC. Protein: CSSGAISDGYTF.

This clone was seen more than once but under ten times. The V and J genes are TRBV7-9 and TRBJ2-7, with TRBD2 matching over 10 bases. The CDR3 length is 15 residues. V was pared by 5 bases and J by 2 bases, with 6 bases of the junction left unmatched. CDR1 and CDR2 from the germline V gene are SEHNR and FQNEAQ (reference sequence). The CDR3 spells CASSLGTSDTYEQYF. Written as DNA, the CDR3 is TGTGCCAGCAGCCTAGGGACTAGCGATACCTACGAGCAGTACTTC.

J is TRBJ1-6 and V is TRBV27, with 8 bases aligning to TRBD1. After removal of 7 bases from V and 7 bases from J, the junction contained 15 bases not matched to a gene. CDR3 length: 17 amino acids. Per the germline V gene, CDR1 is MNHEY and CDR2 is SMNVEV (reference sequence). CDR3 in amino acids: CASTSPLRTGKNSPLHF. The CDR3, as DNA: TGTGCCAGCACCTCTCCCCTCCGGACAGGGAAAAATTCACCCCTCCACTTT.

This clone came up a few times. The V and J genes are TRBV9 and TRBJ2-3, with 11 bases fitting TRBD2. Germline CDR1 and CDR2: SGDLS and YYNGEE. The CDR3 loop spans 16 amino acids. V gave up 7 bases and J gave up 6 bases; unmatched junction bases: 13. CDR3 sequence: CASGRNPSGRSDTQYF. The CDR3 DNA follows: TGTGCCAGCGGACGGAATCCTAGCGGGAGGTCCGATACGCAGTATTTT.

There are a few counts of this clone. In DNA, the CDR3 is TGTGCCAGATCCCGGACAGGGGGAACTGAAGCTTTCTTT. Protein sequence: CARSRTGGTEAFF. The rearrangement uses TRBV18 and TRBJ1-1; 10 bases align to TRBD1. V was clipped by 9 bases and J by 5 bases; unmatched bases: 6. CDR3 length: 13 residues. CDR1 is KGHSH and CDR2 is LQKENI in the germline V gene.

The genes are TRBV7-3 and TRBJ2-5; no clear D gene. The CDR3 runs to 13 residues. Trimming took off 5 bases at V and 3 bases at J, with 10 bases between the two ends. Per the germline V gene, CDR1 is SGHTA and CDR2 is FQGTGA. In DNA form, the CDR3 reads TGTGCCAGCAGCCCCCCCAACAAAGAGACCCAGTACTTC. Protein sequence: CASSPPNKETQYF.

This clone has more than one count but fewer than ten. The V and J genes are TRBV6-6 and TRBJ2-5; no clear D gene. Germline V lookup: CDR1 MNHNY, CDR2 SVGAGI (reference sequence). Deletions cut 5 bases from V and 2 bases from J, with 12 bases between. This CDR3 spans 14 amino acids. The CDR3 bases are TGTGCCAGCAGTAATTCCTGGAAGCAAGAGACCCAGTACTTC. Translation gives CASSNSWKQETQYF.

CDR3 residues: CASSSTGGAYGYTF. The CDR3 nucleotides are TGTGCCAGCAGTTCCACAGGGGGCGCCTATGGCTACACCTTC. The J gene is TRBJ1-2, the V gene TRBV6-1; TRBD1 aligns across 9 bases. CDR1 MNHNS and CDR2 SASEGT come from the germline V gene. The CDR3 is 14 residues long. The V gene end was trimmed by 5 bases and the J gene end by 4 bases; junction bases not matched to a gene: 5.